This T cell receptor beta chain was observed in a study of PD-L1 blockade in urothelial cancer. The wider study: The patients first took atezolizumab in about 2014, receiving 1,200 mg intravenously every 3 weeks.

Trimming stripped 3 bases from V and 3 bases from J, with 14 bases between. This CDR3 is built from 16 residues. Germline V lookup: CDR1 SNHLY, CDR2 FYNNEI. This clone showed up just once. Regarding time point: pretreatment peripheral blood. The method was immunoSEQ multiplex PCR; TCRdb's version includes in-frame clones alone and lacks a portion of them. Among 35,000 to 40,000 clones listed, around four fifths were seen once. This receptor was identified in an elderly man with urothelial cancer. The V gene is TRBV2, the J gene TRBJ2-2; D may be TRBD1 (6 bases). The specimen was PBMCs, collected around atezolizumab (anti-PD-L1) treatment. In nucleotides, the CDR3 is TGTGCCAGCAGTGACGGACAGAACACGGACACCGGGGAGCTGTTTTTT. Translating gives CASSDGQNTDTGELFF.